This TCR beta chain stems from a study of shared clonotypes between healthy human individuals. Study overall: CD4 naive and memory got three plates each, CD8 naive two, CD8 memory one. Whole-study findings and limits: Clonotype sharing among donors was expected to depend on sequencing depth. Rarefaction exposed incomplete sorted-subset sequencing despite large depth. Across subsets, estimated richness was generally greater for naive than for memory populations.

TCRdb's table, derived via immunoSEQ multiplex PCR, lists solely in-frame clones and lacks some. The sample has almost 700,000 clones; about 90% are singletons. With 8 bases removed from V and 1 base from J, the gap between germline ends came to 8 bases. Per the germline V gene, CDR1 is ENHRY and CDR2 is SYGVKD. The CDR3 sequence is 12 residues long. Naive CD8 cells lacked CD45RO and underwent positive selection for CCR7, leaving out terminally differentiated effector memory CD45RA+ cells. As concerns this clone: Its specificity is unknown.

Sequencing input: naive CD8+ T cells sorted from blood. The chain links TRBV10-3 to TRBJ1-1; D gene uncertain. The source is a man between 25 and 39 years old in good health. DNA for the CDR3: TGTGCCATCGGGAACACGAACACTGAAGCTTTCTTT. The encoded protein is CAIGNTNTEAFF.